This TCR beta chain emerged from a study of shared clonotypes between healthy human individuals. For the study at large: Serving as donors were a couple of women and a few men, whose ages spanned 18 to 49.

Libraries were prepared by immunoSEQ multiplex PCR; TCRdb keeps only in-frame clonotypes and omits some of them. The table lists a few million clones, more than 90% of them singletons. To note about this clone: Other DNA sequences in the same sample also yield this CDR3.

This CDR3 comprises 13 residues. Germline V gene data show CDR1 as SGHNT and CDR2 as YENEEA. V dropped 3 bases and J dropped 0 bases, with 5 bases sitting between them. This chain uses TRBV11-3 with TRBJ1-1; D uncertain. This clonotype originated in a man aged 18 to 30 in good health. The source material was naive CD4+ T cells sorted from blood. Stated subset: CD45RA+ positively selected. For the CDR3, the DNA is TGTGCCAGCAGCTTCGGGCTGAACACTGAAGCTTTCTTT. Translation: CASSFGLNTEAFF.